The 25 T cell receptor beta chains below were found in one sample sequenced in a study of OX40 agonist ivuxolimab in advanced cancers. Data came from immunoSEQ multiplex PCR; TCRdb stores just in-frame clones and leaves some out. The sample holds 35,000 to 55,000 clones, around nine tenths seen once. Source: CD4+ or CD8+ T cells sorted from blood, taken in a trial of the OX40 agonist ivuxolimab. The origin of the receptors is an adult with an advanced solid tumor such as melanoma, head and neck, liver or kidney cancer.

The V call is TRBV6-5, the J call TRBJ2-4, with TRBD2 as a possible D gene (5 bases). Germline values: CDR1 MNHEY, CDR2 SVGAGI. There are 14 residues in the CDR3. The V and J ends lost 2 bases and 1 base respectively, with 6 bases between them. CDR3 bases: TGTGCCAGCAGTTACGGCGGGGCCAAAAACATTCAGTACTTC. Its protein is CASSYGGAKNIQYF.

This clone was recorded only once. V usage is TRBV6-5 and J usage is TRBJ1-2; D is ambiguous. Germline V gene data show CDR1 as MNHEY and CDR2 as SVGAGI. CDR3 size: 13 residues. V was shortened by 5 bases and J by 6 bases, with 13 bases between the two germline ends. The chain's CDR3 is CASSLGSADGYTF. The CDR3 nucleotides are TGTGCCAGCAGTCTCGGGTCCGCGGATGGCTACACCTTC.

V and J are TRBV6-5 and TRBJ2-5, with D uncertain. V was shortened by 2 bases and J by 2 bases, with 12 bases between the two germline ends. Germline V lookup: CDR1 MNHEY, CDR2 SVGAGI. The CDR3 totals 15 residues. The CDR3 sequence is CASSYRVGQQETQYF. DNA for the CDR3: TGTGCCAGCAGTTACCGGGTCGGGCAGCAAGAGACCCAGTACTTC.

The rearrangement links TRBV28 to TRBJ2-1; 8 bases fit TRBD1. Looked up from germline, CDR1 is MDHEN and CDR2 is SYDVKM. This CDR3 comprises 15 residues. J gave up 4 bases and V 5 bases, and 7 bases lay outside the gene matches. CDR3 in amino acids: CASSPPGQVYNEQFF. CDR3 nucleotide sequence: TGTGCCAGCAGTCCACCGGGACAGGTATACAATGAGCAGTTCTTC.

The chain joins TRBV7-3 to TRBJ2-3; TRBD2 might be the D (6 bases). CDR3 length: 18 amino acids. Germline CDR1 is SGHTA and CDR2 is FQGTGA. The V gene lost 2 bases and the J gene lost 0 bases, with 18 bases spanning the gap. The chain's CDR3 is CASSLSGVRAGSTDTQYF. Here the CDR3 DNA reads TGTGCCAGCAGCTTATCCGGGGTGAGGGCGGGGAGCACAGATACGCAGTATTTT.

The chain carries TRBV18 and TRBJ2-3, with TRBD1 as a possible D gene (6 bases). CDR3 length equals 16 residues. V lost 0 bases to trimming and J lost 0 bases, with 10 bases between them. The germline CDR1 and CDR2 sequences are KGHSH and LQKENI. The CDR3 spells CASSPPSGASTDTQYF. The CDR3, as DNA: TGTGCCAGCTCACCACCGTCAGGGGCCAGCACAGATACGCAGTATTTT. Full variable domain (missing parts from reference TRBV18 and TRBJ2-3): NAGVMQNPRHLVRRRGQEARLRCSPMKGHSHVYWYRQLPEEGLKFMVYLQKENIIDESGMPKERFSAEFPKEGPSILRIQQVVRGDSAAYFCASSPPSGASTDTQYFGPGTRLTVL.

The chain links TRBV15 to TRBJ2-4, with 8 bases identical to TRBD1. This CDR3 has 16 residues. The germline V gene encodes CDR1 LNHNV and CDR2 YYDKDF (reference sequence). After removal of 2 bases from V and 0 bases from J, the junction contained 3 bases not matched to a gene. In DNA, the CDR3 is TGTGCCACCAGCAGATCCGACAGGGGAGCCAAAAACATTCAGTACTTC. Its protein product is CATSRSDRGAKNIQYF.

This chain links TRBV2 with TRBJ2-3, with D tentatively TRBD2 (5 bases). The CDR3 totals 13 residues. The germline V and J ends were trimmed by 2 bases and 5 bases, with 8 bases remaining between them. The germline gives CDR1 SNHLY, CDR2 FYNNEI. The CDR3 nucleotides read TGTGCCAGCAGTGAAAACGGACTAGATACGCAGTATTTT. Its translation: CASSENGLDTQYF. The variable domain in full, with the rest retrieved from reference TRBV2 and TRBJ2-3, is EPEVTQTPSHQVTQMGQEVILRCVPISNHLYFYWYRQILGQKVEFLVSFYNNEISEKSEIFDDQFSVERPDGSNFTLKIRSTKLEDSAMYFCASSENGLDTQYFGPGTRLTVL.

This clone has only a few counts. This chain connects TRBV7-9 to TRBJ2-7, with 11 bases aligning to TRBD2. Per the germline V gene, CDR1 is SEHNR and CDR2 is FQNEAQ (reference sequence). After removal of 4 bases from V and 6 bases from J, the junction contained 5 bases not matched to a gene. CDR3 size: 14 residues. The CDR3 DNA is TGTGCCAGCAGCTCGACTAGCGGGAATGGCGAGCAGTACTTC. Its translation is CASSSTSGNGEQYF.

The count of this clone is one. V is TRBV9 and J is TRBJ1-5; D might be TRBD1 (6 bases). V was pared by 4 bases and J by 3 bases, with 14 bases between. Per the germline V gene, CDR1 is SGDLS and CDR2 is YYNGEE. The CDR3 totals 15 residues. For the CDR3, the DNA is TGTGCCAGCAGCCCGAGGGGACATCCCAATCAGCCCCAGCATTTT. Its protein product is CASSPRGHPNQPQHF. The whole variable domain, remainder taken from reference TRBV9 and TRBJ1-5, is DSGVTQTPKHLITATGQRVTLRCSPRSGDLSVYWYQQSLDQGLQFLIQYYNGEERAKGNILERFSAQQFPDLHSELNLSSLELGDSALYFCASSPRGHPNQPQHFGDGTRLSIL.

The rearrangement links TRBV6-6 to TRBJ1-1; D is perhaps TRBD1 (5 bases). V dropped 2 bases and J dropped 4 bases, with 8 bases sitting between them. This CDR3 contains 13 residues. The germline CDR1 and CDR2 sequences are MNHNY and SVGAGI (reference sequence). CDR3 in amino acids: CASSYAGGTEAFF. The DNA of the CDR3 is TGTGCCAGCAGTTACGCCGGGGGCACTGAAGCTTTCTTT.

The V gene is TRBV12-2, the J gene TRBJ2-1. TRBV12-2 is annotated as a pseudogene. The CDR3 runs 16 residues. CDR3 region: CASRRGEGSPTREQFF. The CDR3 DNA is TGTGCAAGTCGCCGGGGTGAGGGGAGCCCAACCCGTGAGCAGTTCTTC.

This clone has a single count. The V and J genes are TRBV6-5 and TRBJ1-2, with D hard to call. This CDR3 spans 11 amino acids. CDR1 is MNHEY and CDR2 is SVGAGI in the germline V gene. Trimming shortened V by 5 bases and J by 8 bases, and 9 bases separated the two germline ends. The CDR3 bases are TGTGCCAGCAGTCCCCCCGGCGGCTACACCTTC. This encodes CASSPPGGYTF.

The chain has TRBV6-1 and TRBJ1-1; D is uncertain. Trimming shortened V by 1 base and J by 0 bases, and 9 bases separated the two germline ends. The CDR3 spans 15 residues. Germline lookup yields CDR1 MNHNS and CDR2 SASEGT. This CDR3 is CASSEGWAMNTEAFF. The CDR3 nucleotides are TGTGCCAGCAGTGAAGGCTGGGCGATGAACACTGAAGCTTTCTTT.

The chain joins TRBV27 to TRBJ2-5; the D is unclear. Trimming left V 1 base short and J 3 bases short, with 9 bases between. In germline, CDR1 is MNHEY, CDR2 SMNVEV (reference sequence). CDR3 size: 14 residues. CDR3 in amino acids: CASSLYWAEETQYF. CDR3 bases: TGTGCCAGCAGTTTATACTGGGCTGAAGAGACCCAGTACTTC.

V gene TRBV19 combines with J gene TRBJ2-1, with TRBD2 matching over 16 bases. From germline, CDR1 is LNHDA and CDR2 SQIVND (reference sequence). J gave up 10 bases and V 4 bases, and 13 bases lay outside the gene matches. The CDR3 length is 18 residues. The CDR3 bases are TGTGCCAGTAGTAATCCGGGACTAGCGGGAGGGTCCCCGAGGGAGCAGTTCTTC. It is translated as CASSNPGLAGGSPREQFF.

This clone was seen a handful of times. The rearrangement joins TRBV6-6 to TRBJ1-1, with D hard to call. V was pared by 2 bases and J by 4 bases, with 14 bases between. The V gene's germline CDR1 is MNHNY and CDR2 SVGAGI (reference sequence). The CDR3 sequence is 15 residues long. The CDR3 DNA sequence: TGTGCCAGCAGTTACCTAACCCGGGGATCCACTGAAGCTTTCTTT. Protein product: CASSYLTRGSTEAFF.

This clone has just one count. The rearrangement uses TRBV6-6 and TRBJ2-7; no firm D call. The CDR3 extends over 15 amino acids. CDR1 and CDR2 (germline): MNHNY, SVGAGI (reference sequence). Trimming cost V 5 bases and J 2 bases, with 16 bases left between them. In DNA, the CDR3 is TGTGCCAGCAGTCCTATCCGTACAATCACCTACGAGCAGTACTTC. Translating gives CASSPIRTITYEQYF.

The rearrangement links TRBV5-1 to TRBJ1-6, with D possibly matching TRBD1 (5 bases). Germline V gene sequence: CDR1 SGHRS, CDR2 YFSETQ. Trimming left V 0 bases short and J 8 bases short, with 12 bases between. CDR3 size: 15 residues. The CDR3 coding sequence is TGCGCCAGCAGCTTGGATGGGGCGTACGATTCACCCCTCCACTTT. This sequence encodes CASSLDGAYDSPLHF.

The chain is built from TRBV6-6 and TRBJ1-1; the match to TRBD1 covers 8 bases. The CDR3 runs to 15 residues. The trim removed 4 bases at V and 7 bases at J, leaving 11 bases unmatched. In germline, CDR1 is MNHNY, CDR2 SVGAGI (reference sequence). CDR3 protein: CASSSIGQGADEAFF. The CDR3 DNA is TGTGCCAGCAGTTCAATAGGCCAGGGGGCTGATGAAGCTTTCTTT.

The rearrangement links TRBV5-5 to TRBJ2-7; a weak D match, TRBD1 (6 bases). V lost 0 bases and J 0 bases, leaving 13 bases between the germline ends. CDR1 SGHKS and CDR2 YYEKEE come from the germline V gene (reference sequence). The CDR3 extends over 16 amino acids. The CDR3 sequence: CASSLALGGSSYEQYF. As DNA, the CDR3 is TGTGCCAGCAGCTTGGCCCTAGGGGGTAGCTCCTACGAGCAGTACTTC.

The chain carries TRBV14 and TRBJ2-1; 7 nucleotides agree with TRBD2. CDR1 SGHDN and CDR2 FVKESK come from the germline V gene. After removal of 4 bases from V and 0 bases from J, the junction contained 6 bases not matched to a gene. The CDR3 contains 16 residues. CDR3 bases: TGTGCCAGCAGCCCCCTTTGGGGGGGCTCCTACAATGAGCAGTTCTTC. Translating gives CASSPLWGGSYNEQFF.

This clone was observed a handful of times. This specimen includes other DNA sequences encoding the same CDR3. This chain uses TRBV19 with TRBJ1-5; D possibly corresponds to TRBD1 (5 bases). The CDR3 has 15 residues. Germline V CDR1 and CDR2: LNHDA, SQIVND (reference sequence). Trimming removed 6 bases from V and 2 bases from J, with 14 bases in between. CDR3 nucleotide sequence: TGTGCCAGTAGGATGGGGGTGGGCGGCAATCAGCCCCAGCATTTT. This encodes CASRMGVGGNQPQHF.

This clone was found a few times. The chain combines TRBV30 with TRBJ1-1; D is ambiguous. V lost 2 bases to trimming and J lost 8 bases, with 9 bases between them. The length of the CDR3 is 11 residues. Germline CDR1 reads GTSNPN; CDR2 reads SVGIG (reference sequence). The CDR3: CAWSPANEAFF. The CDR3 nucleotides are TGTGCCTGGAGTCCCGCGAACGAAGCTTTCTTT. Combining the CDR3 with reference TRBV30 and TRBJ1-1 gives the whole variable domain SQTIHQWPATLVQPVGSPLSLECTVEGTSNPNLYWYRQAAGRGLQLLFYSVGIGQISSEVPQNLSASRPQDRQFILSSKKLLLSDSGFYLCAWSPANEAFFGQGTRLTVV.

The chain recombines TRBV4-2 with TRBJ2-5, with 14 bases identical to TRBD2. Trimming took 4 bases from V and 5 from J; bases not matched to a gene: 12. CDR3 size: 18 residues. Germline V lookup: CDR1 LGHNA, CDR2 YNFKEQ. The CDR3 nucleotides are TGTGCCAGCAGCCCCGCGGAGGGGACTAGCGGGAGAAGGGAGACCCAGTACTTC. Encoded protein: CASSPAEGTSGRRETQYF.